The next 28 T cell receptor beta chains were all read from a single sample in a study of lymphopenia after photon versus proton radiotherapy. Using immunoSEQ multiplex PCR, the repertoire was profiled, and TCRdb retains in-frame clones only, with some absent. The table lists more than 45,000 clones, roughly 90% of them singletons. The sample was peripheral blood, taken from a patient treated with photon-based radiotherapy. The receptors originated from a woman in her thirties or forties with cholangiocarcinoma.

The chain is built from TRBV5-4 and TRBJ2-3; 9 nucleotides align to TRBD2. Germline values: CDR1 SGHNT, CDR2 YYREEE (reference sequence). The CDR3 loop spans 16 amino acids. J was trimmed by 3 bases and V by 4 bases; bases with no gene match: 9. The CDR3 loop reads CASSGPGLADTDTQYF. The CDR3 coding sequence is TGTGCCAGCAGCGGCCCGGGACTAGCAGATACAGATACGCAGTATTTT.

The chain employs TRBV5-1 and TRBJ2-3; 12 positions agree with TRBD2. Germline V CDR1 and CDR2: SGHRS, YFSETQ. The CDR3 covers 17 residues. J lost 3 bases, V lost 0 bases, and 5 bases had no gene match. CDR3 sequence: CASSLDPSGGATDTQYF. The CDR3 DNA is TGCGCCAGCAGCTTGGATCCTAGCGGGGGGGCGACAGATACGCAGTATTTT.

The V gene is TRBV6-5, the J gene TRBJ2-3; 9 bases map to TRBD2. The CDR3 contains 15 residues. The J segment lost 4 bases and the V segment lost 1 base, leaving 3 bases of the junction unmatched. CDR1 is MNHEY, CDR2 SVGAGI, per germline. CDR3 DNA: TGTGCCAGCAGTTACTTAGCGGGAGTTGCAGATACGCAGTATTTT. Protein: CASSYLAGVADTQYF.

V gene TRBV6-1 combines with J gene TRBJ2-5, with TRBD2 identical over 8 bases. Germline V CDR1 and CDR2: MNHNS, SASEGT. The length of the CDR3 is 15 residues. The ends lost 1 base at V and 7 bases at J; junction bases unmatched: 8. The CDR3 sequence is CASSEGSGIPRTQYF. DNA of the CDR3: TGTGCCAGCAGTGAAGGTAGCGGGATACCGCGGACCCAGTACTTC.

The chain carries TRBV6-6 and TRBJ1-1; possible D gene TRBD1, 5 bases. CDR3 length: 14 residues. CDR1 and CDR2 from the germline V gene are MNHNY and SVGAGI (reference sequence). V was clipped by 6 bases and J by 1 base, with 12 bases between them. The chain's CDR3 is CASRRDSENTEAFF. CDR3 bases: TGTGCCAGCAGAAGGGACTCGGAGAACACTGAAGCTTTCTTT.

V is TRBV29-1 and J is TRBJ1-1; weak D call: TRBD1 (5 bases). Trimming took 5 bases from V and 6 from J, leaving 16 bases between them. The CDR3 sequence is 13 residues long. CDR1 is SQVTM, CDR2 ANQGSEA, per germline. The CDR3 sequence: CSVYPGTGPEAFF. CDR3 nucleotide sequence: TGCAGCGTTTACCCGGGGACTGGGCCTGAAGCTTTCTTT.

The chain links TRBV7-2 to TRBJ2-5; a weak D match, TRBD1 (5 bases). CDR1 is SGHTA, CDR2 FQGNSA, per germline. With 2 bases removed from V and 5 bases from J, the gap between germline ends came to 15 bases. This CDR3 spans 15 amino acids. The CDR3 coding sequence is TGTGCCAGCAGCTTAACTGCAGGGTTCTGGGAGACCCAGTACTTC. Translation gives CASSLTAGFWETQYF.

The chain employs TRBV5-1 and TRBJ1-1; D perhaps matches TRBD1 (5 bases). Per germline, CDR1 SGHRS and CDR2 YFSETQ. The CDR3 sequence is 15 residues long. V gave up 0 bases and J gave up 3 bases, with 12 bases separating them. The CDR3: CASSLELGQYTEAFF. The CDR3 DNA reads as TGCGCCAGCAGCTTGGAACTGGGGCAGTACACTGAAGCTTTCTTT.

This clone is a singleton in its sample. For the CDR3, the DNA is TGTGCCAGCAGCGTAACTAGCGGGGTGCAAACTAGCACAGATACGCAGTATTTT. Its translation: CASSVTSGVQTSTDTQYF. This chain connects TRBV9 to TRBJ2-3; 10 positions agree with TRBD2. V lost 1 base and J lost 0; bases outside the gene matches: 8. The CDR3 totals 18 residues. Germline V lookup: CDR1 SGDLS, CDR2 YYNGEE. Full variable domain (rest looked up from reference TRBV9 and TRBJ2-3): DSGVTQTPKHLITATGQRVTLRCSPRSGDLSVYWYQQSLDQGLQFLIQYYNGEERAKGNILERFSAQQFPDLHSELNLSSLELGDSALYFCASSVTSGVQTSTDTQYFGPGTRLTVL.

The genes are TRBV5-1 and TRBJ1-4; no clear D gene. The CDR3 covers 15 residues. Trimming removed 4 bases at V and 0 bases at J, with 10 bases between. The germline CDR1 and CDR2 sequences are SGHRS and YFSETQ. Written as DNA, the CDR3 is TGCGCCAGCAGCCCCAACACAGCAACTAATGAAAAACTGTTTTTT. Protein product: CASSPNTATNEKLFF. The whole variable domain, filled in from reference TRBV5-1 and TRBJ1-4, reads KAGVTQTPRYLIKTRGQQVTLSCSPISGHRSVSWYQQTPGQGLQFLFEYFSETQRNKGNFPGRFSGRQFSNSRSEMNVSTLELGDSALYLCASSPNTATNEKLFFGSGTQLSVL.

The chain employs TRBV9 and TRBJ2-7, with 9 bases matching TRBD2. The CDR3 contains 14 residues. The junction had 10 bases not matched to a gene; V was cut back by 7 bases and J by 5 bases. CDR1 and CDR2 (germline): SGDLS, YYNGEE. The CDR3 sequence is CASGDGGRADEQYF. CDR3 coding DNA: TGTGCCAGCGGGGATGGCGGGAGGGCCGACGAGCAGTACTTC.

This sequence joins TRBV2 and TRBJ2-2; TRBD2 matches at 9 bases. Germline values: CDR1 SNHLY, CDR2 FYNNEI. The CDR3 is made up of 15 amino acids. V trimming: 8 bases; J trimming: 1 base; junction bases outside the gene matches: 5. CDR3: CASGRSGRNTGELFF. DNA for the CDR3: TGTGCCAGCGGCCGTAGCGGGAGGAACACCGGGGAGCTGTTTTTT.

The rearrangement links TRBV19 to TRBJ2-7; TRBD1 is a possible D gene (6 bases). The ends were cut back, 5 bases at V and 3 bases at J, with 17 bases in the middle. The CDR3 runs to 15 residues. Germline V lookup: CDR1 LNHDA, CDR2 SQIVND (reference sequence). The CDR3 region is CASSGGQGTHYEQYF. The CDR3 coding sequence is TGTGCCAGTAGTGGGGGCCAGGGGACCCACTACGAGCAGTACTTC.

CDR3 sequence reads: CASSPTLGQGAQPQHF. The CDR3 DNA sequence: TGTGCCAGTAGTCCAACCCTTGGACAGGGGGCACAGCCCCAGCATTTT. The chain has TRBV19 and TRBJ1-5; 11 bases map to TRBD1. J gave up 7 bases and V 5 bases, and 10 bases lay outside the gene matches. Germline CDR1 and CDR2: LNHDA and SQIVND (reference sequence). This CDR3 is built from 16 residues.

This CDR3 reads CASSEGLAGLNEQFF. Here the CDR3 DNA reads TGTGCCAGCAGTGAGGGTCTAGCGGGATTAAATGAGCAGTTCTTC. The chain recombines TRBV2 with TRBJ2-1; 9 bases are a match to TRBD2. The germline V gene has CDR1 SNHLY and CDR2 FYNNEI. J gave up 7 bases and V 3 bases, and 7 bases lay outside the gene matches. The CDR3 extends over 15 amino acids.

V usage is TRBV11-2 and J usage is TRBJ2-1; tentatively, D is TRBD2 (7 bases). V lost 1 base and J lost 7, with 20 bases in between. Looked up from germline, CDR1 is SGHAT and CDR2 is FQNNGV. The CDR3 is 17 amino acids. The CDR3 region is CASSLGRGRGLENEQFF. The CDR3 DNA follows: TGTGCCAGCAGCTTAGGGAGGGGGAGGGGATTAGAAAATGAGCAGTTCTTC.

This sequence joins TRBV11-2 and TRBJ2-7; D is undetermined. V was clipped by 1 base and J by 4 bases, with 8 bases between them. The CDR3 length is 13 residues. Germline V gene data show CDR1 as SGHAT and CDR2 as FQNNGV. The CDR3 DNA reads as TGTGCCAGCAGCTTAGTAGGCTCATACGAGCAGTACTTC. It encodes CASSLVGSYEQYF.

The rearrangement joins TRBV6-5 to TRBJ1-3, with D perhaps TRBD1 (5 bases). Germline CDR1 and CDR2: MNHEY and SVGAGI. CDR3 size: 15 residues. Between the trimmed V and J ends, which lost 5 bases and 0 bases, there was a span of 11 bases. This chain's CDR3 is CASSSTGISGNTIYF. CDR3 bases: TGTGCCAGCAGTAGCACAGGCATCTCTGGAAACACCATATATTTT.

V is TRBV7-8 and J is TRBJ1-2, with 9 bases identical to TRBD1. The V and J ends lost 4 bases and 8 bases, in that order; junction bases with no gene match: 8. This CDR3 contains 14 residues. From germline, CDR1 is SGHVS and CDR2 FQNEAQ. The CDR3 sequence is CASSSDRGLGGYTF. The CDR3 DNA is TGTGCCAGCAGCTCGGACAGGGGCCTGGGGGGCTACACCTTC. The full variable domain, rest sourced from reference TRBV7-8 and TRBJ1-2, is GAGVSQSPRYKVAKRGQDVALRCDPISGHVSLFWYQQALGQGPEFLTYFQNEAQLDKSGLPSDRFFAERPEGSVSTLKIQRTQQEDSAVYLCASSSDRGLGGYTFGSGTRLTVV.

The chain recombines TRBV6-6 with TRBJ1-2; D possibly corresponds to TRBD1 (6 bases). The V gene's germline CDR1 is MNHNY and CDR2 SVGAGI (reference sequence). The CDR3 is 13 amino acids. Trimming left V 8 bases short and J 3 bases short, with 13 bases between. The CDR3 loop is CASRRTVDYGYTF. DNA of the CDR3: TGTGCCAGCCGTCGGACAGTTGACTATGGCTACACCTTC.

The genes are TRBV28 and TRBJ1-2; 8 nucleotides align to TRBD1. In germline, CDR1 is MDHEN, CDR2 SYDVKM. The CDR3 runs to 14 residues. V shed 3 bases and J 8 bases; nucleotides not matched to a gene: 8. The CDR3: CASSLGGQVGGYTF. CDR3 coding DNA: TGTGCCAGCAGTTTGGGGGGACAGGTTGGCGGCTACACCTTC.

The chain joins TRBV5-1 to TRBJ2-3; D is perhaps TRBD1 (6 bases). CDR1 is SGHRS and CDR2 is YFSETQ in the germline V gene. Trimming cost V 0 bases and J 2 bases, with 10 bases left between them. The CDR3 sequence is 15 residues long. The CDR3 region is CASSLVTGPTDTQYF. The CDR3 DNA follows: TGCGCCAGCAGCTTGGTTACAGGGCCCACAGATACGCAGTATTTT.

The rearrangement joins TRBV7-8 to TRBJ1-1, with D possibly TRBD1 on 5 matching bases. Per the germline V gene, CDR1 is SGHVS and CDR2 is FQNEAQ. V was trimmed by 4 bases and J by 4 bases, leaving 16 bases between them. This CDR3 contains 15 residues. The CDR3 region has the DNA TGTGCCAGCAGCTATCCTAACAGGCAAATCACTGAAGCTTTCTTT. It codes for CASSYPNRQITEAFF.

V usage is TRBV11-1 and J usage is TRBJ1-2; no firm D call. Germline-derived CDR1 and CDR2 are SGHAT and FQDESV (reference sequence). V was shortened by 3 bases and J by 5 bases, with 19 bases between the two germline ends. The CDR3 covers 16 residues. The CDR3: CASSFSRWSTQYGYTF. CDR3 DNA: TGTGCCAGCAGCTTTAGTAGGTGGAGTACGCAATATGGCTACACCTTC.

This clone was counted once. Here the CDR3 DNA reads TGTGCCAGCAGCTTACTAACCTACGAGCAGTACTTC. Translated: CASSLLTYEQYF. V gene TRBV7-8 combines with J gene TRBJ2-7; no clear D gene. Deletions cut 2 bases from V and 2 bases from J, with 4 bases between. Germline CDR1 SGHVS, CDR2 FQNEAQ. The CDR3 consists of 12 residues.

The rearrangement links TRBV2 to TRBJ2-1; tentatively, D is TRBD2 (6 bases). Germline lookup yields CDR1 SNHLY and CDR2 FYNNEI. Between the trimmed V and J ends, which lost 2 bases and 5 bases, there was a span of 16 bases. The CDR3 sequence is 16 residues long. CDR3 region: CASSEWRDPGDNEQFF. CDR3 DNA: TGTGCCAGCAGTGAATGGAGGGACCCGGGCGACAATGAGCAGTTCTTC.

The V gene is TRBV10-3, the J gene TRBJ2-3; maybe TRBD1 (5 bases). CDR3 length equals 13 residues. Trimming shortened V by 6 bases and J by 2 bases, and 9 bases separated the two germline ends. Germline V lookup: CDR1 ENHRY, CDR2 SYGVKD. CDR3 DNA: TGTGCCATCAGGTTGGACAACACAGATACGCAGTATTTT. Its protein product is CAIRLDNTDTQYF.

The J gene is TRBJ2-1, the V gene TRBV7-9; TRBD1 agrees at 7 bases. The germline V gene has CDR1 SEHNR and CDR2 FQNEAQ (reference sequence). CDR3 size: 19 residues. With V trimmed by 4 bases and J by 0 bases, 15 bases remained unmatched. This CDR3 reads CASSSIKGQPFSSYNEQFF. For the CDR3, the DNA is TGTGCCAGCAGCTCTATAAAGGGACAGCCCTTTAGCTCCTACAATGAGCAGTTCTTC.